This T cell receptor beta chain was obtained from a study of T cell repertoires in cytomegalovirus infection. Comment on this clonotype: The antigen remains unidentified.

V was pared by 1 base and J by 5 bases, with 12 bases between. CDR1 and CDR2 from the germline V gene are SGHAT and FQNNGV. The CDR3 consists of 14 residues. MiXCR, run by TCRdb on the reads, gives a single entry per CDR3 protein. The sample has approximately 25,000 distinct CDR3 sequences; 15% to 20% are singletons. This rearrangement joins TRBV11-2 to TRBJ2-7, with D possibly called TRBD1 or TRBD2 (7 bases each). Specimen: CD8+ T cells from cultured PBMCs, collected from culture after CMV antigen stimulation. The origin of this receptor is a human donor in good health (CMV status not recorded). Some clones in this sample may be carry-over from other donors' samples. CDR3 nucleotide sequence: TGTGCCAGCAGCTTAGTTCCAGGGGGGGACGAGCAGTACTTC. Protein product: CASSLVPGGDEQYF.